Presented here are 28 T cell receptor beta chains from one specimen sequenced in a study of T-cell reconstitution after alpha-beta-depleted transplantation in children. The TCRbeta library incorporated unique molecular identifiers. MiXCR, run by TCRdb on the PCR reads, gives a single entry per CDR3 protein. Seen here are 150,000 to 250,000 distinct CDR3 sequences, about 6% observed once, and the top ten hold 4.5% to 5.5%. Source: PBMCs, taken before TCRalphabeta/CD19-depleted stem cell transplant. The source of these receptors is a girl less than two years old with combined immunodeficiency, due to receive a stem cell transplant.

In this sample, this clonotype turned up many times. The chain has TRBV20-1 and TRBJ2-1; maybe TRBD2 (6 bases). The germline V gene has CDR1 DFQATT and CDR2 SNEGSKA (reference sequence). The germline V and J ends were trimmed by 0 bases and 4 bases, with 13 bases remaining between them. This CDR3 has 15 amino acids. Written as DNA, the CDR3 is TGCAGTGCTAGAGACCTGGAGGGGCTTTACAATGAGCAGTTCTTC. This codes for CSARDLEGLYNEQFF.

At least ten counts were recorded for this clonotype. This chain joins TRBV6-2 or TRBV6-3 and TRBJ2-1; tentative D call: TRBD2 (6 bases). CDR1 is MNHEY, CDR2 SVGEGT, per germline. The CDR3 is 17 amino acids. The V end was cut by 2 bases, the J end by 7 bases, with 21 bases between. The CDR3 DNA reads TGTGCCAGCAGTTACAGTACGGGCGGGACGGGGACGAATGAGCAGTTCTTC. Protein sequence: CASSYSTGGTGTNEQFF.

In this sample, this clonotype turned up many times. In nucleotides, the CDR3 is TGTGCCAGCAGCCCGTGGACTAGCGGGAGCTCCTACAATGAGCAGTTCTTC. Its translation: CASSPWTSGSSYNEQFF. The chain combines TRBV4-2 with TRBJ2-1, with 13 bases identical to TRBD2. This CDR3 spans 17 amino acids. The V gene's germline CDR1 is LGHNA and CDR2 YNFKEQ. V shed 4 bases and J 0 bases; nucleotides not matched to a gene: 3.

This clonotype was seen more than once but under ten times. This sequence joins TRBV4-1 and TRBJ2-7, with D perhaps given as TRBD1 or TRBD2 (5 bases each). The length of the CDR3 is 14 residues. Trimming cost V 1 base and J 5 bases, with 12 bases left between them. Germline V gene lookup returns CDR1 MGHRA and CDR2 YSYEKL. The CDR3 region is CASSQVGPTNEQYF. The DNA for the CDR3 is TGCGCCAGCAGCCAAGTGGGACCCACCAACGAGCAGTACTTC.

Turning to this clonotype: One base away lies a much larger clone, so this may be a sequencing read error. The J gene is TRBJ2-1, the V gene TRBV15; 10 bases are a match to TRBD2. Germline V CDR1 and CDR2: LNHNV, YYDKDF (reference sequence). The CDR3 covers 15 residues. V gave up 1 base and J gave up 8 bases; unmatched junction bases: 5. The CDR3 DNA sequence: TGTGCCACCAGCAGAGGCCACGGACTAGCGGATGAGCAGTTCTTC. This codes for CATSRGHGLADEQFF. The entire variable domain, with the rest obtained from reference TRBV15 and TRBJ2-1, is as follows: DAMVIQNPRYQVTQFGKPVTLSCSQTLNHNVMYWYQQKSSQAPKLLFHYYDKDFNNEADTPDNFQSRRPNTSFCFLDIRSPGLGDTAMYLCATSRGHGLADEQFFGPGTRLTVL.

This clonotype appeared many times. The chain combines TRBV12-3 or TRBV12-4 with TRBJ2-7; 8 nucleotides match TRBD1. The junction had 6 bases not matched to a gene; V was cut back by 3 bases and J by 5 bases. The CDR3 has 14 residues. CDR3 residues: CASSFRQGADEQYF. The CDR3 bases are TGTGCCAGCAGTTTCCGGCAGGGGGCCGACGAGCAGTACTTC.

This clonotype was recorded at least ten times. This chain joins TRBV5-1 and TRBJ2-1, with 8 bases fitting TRBD2. With 0 bases clipped from V and 6 bases from J, the junction kept 2 bases outside the gene matches. This CDR3 has 14 residues. Looked up from germline, CDR1 is SGHRS and CDR2 is YFSETQ. The CDR3 sequence is CASSLGGGTNEQFF. CDR3 coding DNA: TGCGCCAGCAGCTTGGGCGGGGGGACCAATGAGCAGTTCTTC.

This clonotype was recorded many times. The chain couples TRBV12-3 or TRBV12-4 to TRBJ2-7, with 7 bases identical to TRBD2. The CDR3 covers 15 residues. Trimming at V came to 3 bases and at J to 2 bases, leaving 7 bases not matched to a gene. CDR3 nucleotides: TGTGCCAGCAGTTTCCAAACTAGCGTGACCTACGAGCAGTACTTC. This sequence encodes CASSFQTSVTYEQYF.

This clonotype was observed at least ten times. The V gene is TRBV6-2 or TRBV6-3, the J gene TRBJ1-5, with D unclear. The CDR3 is made up of 11 amino acids. Looked up from germline, CDR1 is MNHEY and CDR2 is SVGEGT. V was shortened by 8 bases and J by 6 bases, with 8 bases between the two germline ends. CDR3: CASGYAQPQHF. DNA of the CDR3: TGTGCCAGCGGATATGCTCAGCCCCAGCATTTT.

This clonotype was seen a few times. The genes are TRBV6-2 or TRBV6-3 and TRBJ2-7; 8 nucleotides align to TRBD1. V shed 4 bases, J shed 6 bases, and the junction held 11 bases outside the gene matches. Germline CDR1 is MNHEY and CDR2 is SVGEGT. This CDR3 spans 15 amino acids. Here the CDR3 reads CASSSPPGQEREQYF. DNA for the CDR3: TGTGCCAGCAGTTCCCCCCCGGGACAGGAACGCGAGCAGTACTTC.

Here the CDR3 DNA reads TGTGCCATCGGCTTGGGGCTAGGGGGCGCATCGGGCTATGGCTACACCTTC. Protein product: CAIGLGLGGASGYGYTF. This chain joins TRBV28 and TRBJ1-2; 7 bases are a match to TRBD1. Trimming took 10 bases from V and 4 from J; bases not matched to a gene: 21. This CDR3 has 17 amino acids. The germline V gene encodes CDR1 MDHEN and CDR2 SYDVKM.

Ten or more counts support this clonotype. The gene calls are TRBV12-3 or TRBV12-4 and TRBJ2-1; the match to TRBD2 covers 9 bases. Germline trimming cut 5 bases from V and 0 bases from J; bases unmatched to any gene: 8. This CDR3 has 17 residues. The DNA for the CDR3 is TGTGCCAGCAGTCTCGTCCTAGCGGGACTCTCCTACAATGAGCAGTTCTTC. It is translated as CASSLVLAGLSYNEQFF.

This rearrangement joins TRBV4-2 to TRBJ2-2, with TRBD2 matching 9 bases. The junction had 15 bases not matched to a gene; V was cut back by 2 bases and J by 8 bases. The CDR3 has 18 amino acids. CDR1 and CDR2 from the germline V gene are LGHNA and YNFKEQ. CDR3: CASSQNPTGGGASGELFF. The CDR3 DNA is TGTGCCAGCAGCCAAAACCCCACAGGCGGGGGGGCCTCTGGGGAGCTGTTTTTT.

This clonotype was seen at least ten times. The chain joins TRBV12-3 or TRBV12-4 to TRBJ2-3, with 9 bases lining up with TRBD2. Germline trimming cut 6 bases from V and 4 bases from J; bases unmatched to any gene: 11. This CDR3 is built from 16 residues. The CDR3 DNA reads TGTGCCAGCAGGAGGGGACTAGCTGTCCCACCAGATACGCAGTATTTT. Encoded protein: CASRRGLAVPPDTQYF.

This clonotype was seen ten or more times. The chain is built from TRBV3-1 and TRBJ2-3, with 10 bases lining up with TRBD1. CDR1 is LGHDT, CDR2 YNNKEL, per germline (reference sequence). V trimming: 6 bases; J trimming: 5 bases; junction bases outside the gene matches: 8. The CDR3 extends over 15 amino acids. CDR3 sequence (DNA): TGTGCCAGCAGTCCGGGGACAGGGGTCCAAGATACGCAGTATTTT. Protein: CASSPGTGVQDTQYF.

The chain combines TRBV27 with TRBJ1-2, with D perhaps matching TRBD1 (6 bases). Trimming shortened V by 2 bases and J by 6 bases, and 16 bases separated the two germline ends. The CDR3 consists of 15 residues. The germline gives CDR1 MNHEY, CDR2 SMNVEV (reference sequence). CDR3 protein: CASSLREGGRDGYTF. In DNA form, the CDR3 reads TGTGCCAGCAGTTTAAGGGAGGGGGGGAGGGATGGCTACACCTTC.

J is TRBJ1-2 and V is TRBV29-1; TRBD1 might be the D (5 bases). V was trimmed by 3 bases and J by 6 bases, leaving 8 bases between them. Germline-derived CDR1 and CDR2 are SQVTM and ANQGSEA. The CDR3 runs 11 residues. The CDR3 region is CSVEPGHGYTF. The CDR3 DNA sequence: TGCAGCGTTGAGCCAGGGCATGGCTACACCTTC.

This clonotype occurred many times. This chain uses TRBV9 with TRBJ2-1; TRBD2 might be the D (6 bases). V lost 4 bases, J lost 8 bases, and 16 bases lay in between. CDR3 size: 14 residues. Looked up from germline, CDR1 is SGDLS and CDR2 is YYNGEE. The CDR3, as DNA: TGTGCCAGCAGCCCATGGTCCGGCGGGGATGAGCAGTTCTTC. The encoded protein is CASSPWSGGDEQFF.

This clonotype has ten or more counts. The chain carries TRBV5-1 and TRBJ2-7; tentative D call: TRBD1 (5 bases). Trimming took 5 bases from V and 3 from J, leaving 12 bases between them. Germline loops: CDR1 SGHRS, CDR2 YFSETQ. CDR3 length equals 13 residues. In DNA, the CDR3 is TGCGCCAGCAGGAGTCAGGGTAGCTACGAGCAGTACTTC. It specifies CASRSQGSYEQYF.

This clonotype occurred many times. This chain uses TRBV7-2 with TRBJ1-5; no clear D gene. CDR3 length: 15 amino acids. V was clipped by 1 base and J by 0 bases, with 7 bases between them. Looked up from germline, CDR1 is SGHTA and CDR2 is FQGNSA. This chain's CDR3 is CASSLGQISNQPQHF. CDR3 nucleotides: TGTGCCAGCAGCTTAGGTCAGATTAGCAATCAGCCCCAGCATTTT.

This clonotype was observed many times. The V call is TRBV15, the J call TRBJ1-4; D is undetermined. CDR3 size: 15 residues. Germline V gene data show CDR1 as LNHNV and CDR2 as YYDKDF (reference sequence). V lost 5 bases and J 5 bases, leaving 15 bases between the germline ends. This chain's CDR3 is CATSFDQDANEKLFF. The CDR3 region has the DNA TGTGCCACCAGCTTTGACCAGGACGCAAATGAAAAACTGTTTTTT.

The chain is built from TRBV2 and TRBJ2-5, with 10 nucleotides matching TRBD2. The V and J ends lost 4 bases and 1 base, in that order; junction bases with no gene match: 3. The length of the CDR3 is 15 residues. Germline V gene data show CDR1 as SNHLY and CDR2 as FYNNEI. CDR3 loop: CASSVRTSGQETQYF. The CDR3 nucleotides are TGTGCCAGCAGTGTGCGGACTAGCGGCCAAGAGACCCAGTACTTC.

This clonotype was counted many times. The J gene is TRBJ2-7, the V gene TRBV24-1; D is unresolved. V lost 3 bases and J lost 3, with 5 bases in between. CDR3 size: 12 residues. The germline V gene has CDR1 KGHDR and CDR2 SFDVKD. CDR3 sequence (DNA): TGTGCCACCAGTGATATTGGCTACGAGCAGTACTTC. Its protein is CATSDIGYEQYF.

In this sample, this clonotype turned up many times. Mismatch with germline at one junction end may stem from a read error. This rearrangement joins TRBV6-2 or TRBV6-3 to TRBJ1-4; the D is unclear. The CDR3 runs 12 residues. Germline V gene lookup returns CDR1 MNHEY and CDR2 SVGEGT. The CDR3 DNA sequence: TGTGCCAGCAGCCGGACTACTGAAAAACTGTTTTTT. Protein sequence: CASSRTTEKLFF.

This clonotype was detected many times. V gene TRBV4-1 combines with J gene TRBJ2-1, with D hard to call. Trimming pared 0 bases from V and 9 bases from J, leaving 12 bases between. Germline assignment: CDR1 MGHRA and CDR2 YSYEKL. This CDR3 is built from 14 residues. The CDR3: CASSQDWARSEQFF. CDR3 sequence (DNA): TGCGCCAGCAGCCAAGATTGGGCCCGAAGTGAGCAGTTCTTC.

This clonotype came up many times. The J gene is TRBJ1-1, the V gene TRBV12-3 or TRBV12-4; 7 bases are a match to TRBD1. The CDR3 totals 13 residues. V shed 6 bases and J 1 base; nucleotides not matched to a gene: 2. CDR3 residues: CASSRQGNTEAFF. CDR3 nucleotides: TGTGCCAGCAGCCGACAGGGGAACACTGAAGCTTTCTTT.

This clonotype came up many times. The chain combines TRBV5-6 with TRBJ2-7; D unresolved. Germline V gene sequence: CDR1 SGHDT, CDR2 YYEEEE. With 0 bases removed from V and 3 bases from J, the gap between germline ends came to 7 bases. The CDR3 covers 13 residues. CDR3 in amino acids: CASSLEAGYEQYF. The CDR3 region has the DNA TGTGCCAGCAGCTTGGAGGCCGGCTACGAGCAGTACTTC.

This chain joins TRBV7-8 and TRBJ2-7; 9 bases map to TRBD1. The CDR3 totals 17 residues. The ends lost 1 base at V and 3 bases at J; junction bases unmatched: 10. Per germline, CDR1 SGHVS and CDR2 FQNEAQ. In DNA, the CDR3 is TGTGCCAGCAGCTTAGAAGCCGGGACAGGGAGGCTCTACGAGCAGTACTTC. Translation gives CASSLEAGTGRLYEQYF.